This TCR beta chain was obtained from a study of blood T cell repertoires in COVID-19 (dated by TCRdb to the early 2020s). The study in broad terms: Samples from collaborators originated in the United States, Italy and Spain and spanned both the acute and convalescent phases of COVID-19. Where available, HLA class I and class II types were taken from metadata supplied by the sample provider and were not determined by assay-based typing. The repertoires were made available in a free public database intended to serve as a resource for research on the immune response to SARS-CoV-2. Nearly every sample came with metadata listing a de-identified subject ID, COVID-19 status, age in years and sex. The samples were drawn from two sources: the first 160 participants of the ongoing ImmuneRACE study, and 1,200 or so subjects contributed by 6 global collaborators. The material from the prospective study consisted of cDNA or gDNA derived from T cells, B-cell-depleted T cells, or PBMCs. Subjects who had been exposed to COVID-19, were actively infected with it, or had recovered from it provided the deeply sampled blood TCRbeta repertoires that made up the dataset.

In regard to this clone: Its antigen has not been determined. Per-base qualities were not stored, and no clone one base away is much larger.

In the prospective study, participants were about 18 to 95 years old, resided in about two dozen geographic areas of the United States, and were enrolled through a virtual design. In the prospective study, cohorts were assigned on the basis of participant-reported clinical history obtained from a screening survey and a study questionnaire. ImmuneRACE Cohort 3 recovered participants were defined by two consecutive negative NP/OP PCR tests, healthcare professional clearance, or symptom resolution. Each participant in the prospective study had whole blood, serum and a nasopharyngeal or oropharyngeal swab collected by mobile phlebotomists. Prospective study participants could optionally give additional blood draws and questionnaires over an approximately 2-month period. Before DNA extraction, prospective study blood samples were shipped either frozen or at room temperature. The study at large found these results: Clinical and demographic metadata were provided uncurated, with the amount varying by source and participant.

The CDR3 runs 14 amino acids, cysteine and phenylalanine included. This entry keeps only the CDR3 DNA: 42 bases, framed from base 1. Taken from the germline V gene, the CDR1 and CDR2 loops are LGHNA and YNFKEQ. V gives up 1 base and J gives up 3 bases, and the segment between their germline ends measures 10 bases. TCRbeta CDR3 regions were amplified from genomic DNA by means of the immunoSEQ Assay, a bias-controlled multiplex PCR. Per the authors' processing: Within the assay, amplification of reference gene primers was used to estimate how many nucleated cells each sample contained. Sequence reads were collapsed and filtered to measure the absolute abundance of every unique TCRbeta CDR3 rearrangement. For each sample, productive Simpson clonality was calculated as the square root of Simpson's diversity index over productive rearrangements. TCRdb holds this immuneACCESS table with in-frame rearrangements only. Some clones are missing; in checked studies, unresolved V genes explain under half, and the rest has no known cause. V, J and clone size reflect that table, while D and trimming were determined from the DNA. This sample lists hundreds of thousands of clones; around 90% were detected once. The top ten constitute around 0.92% of the sample.

The TCR was taken from a woman aged 30 to 39 who had recovered from COVID-19. This chain is built from TRBV4-2 and TRBJ2-7; TRBD1 might be the D gene, on 6 matching bases. The material sequenced was PBMCs or T cells enriched from blood (not recorded which). The CDR3 protein sequence reads: CASSQVGQFYEQYF. The DNA sequence is given as TGTGCCAGCAGCCAAGTCGGACAGTTCTACGAGCAGTACTTC.